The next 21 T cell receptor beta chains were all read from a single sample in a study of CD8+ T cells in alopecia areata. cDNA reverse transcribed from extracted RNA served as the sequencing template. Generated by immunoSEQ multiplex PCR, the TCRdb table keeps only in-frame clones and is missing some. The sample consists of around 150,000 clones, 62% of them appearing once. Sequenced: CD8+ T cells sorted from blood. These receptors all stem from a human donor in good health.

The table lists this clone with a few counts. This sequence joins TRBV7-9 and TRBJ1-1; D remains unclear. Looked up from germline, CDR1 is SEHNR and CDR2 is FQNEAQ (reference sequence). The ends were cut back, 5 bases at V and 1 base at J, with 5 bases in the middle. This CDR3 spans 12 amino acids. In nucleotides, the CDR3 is TGTGCCAGCAGCATGAGGAACACTGAAGCTTTCTTT. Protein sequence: CASSMRNTEAFF.

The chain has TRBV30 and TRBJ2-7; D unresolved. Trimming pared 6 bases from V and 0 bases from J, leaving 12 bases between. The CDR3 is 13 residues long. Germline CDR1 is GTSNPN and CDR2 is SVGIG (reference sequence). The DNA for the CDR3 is TGTGCCTGTGCTCCGTCGGTCTCCTACGAGCAGTACTTC. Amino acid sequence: CACAPSVSYEQYF.

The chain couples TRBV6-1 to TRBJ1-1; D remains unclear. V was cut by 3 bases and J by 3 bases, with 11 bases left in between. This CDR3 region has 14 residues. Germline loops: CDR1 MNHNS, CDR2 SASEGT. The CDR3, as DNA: TGTGCCAGCAGTGAGTGGATTCCTCACACTGAAGCTTTCTTT. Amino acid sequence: CASSEWIPHTEAFF.

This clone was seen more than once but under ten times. The CDR3 is CSVDTRVGYTF. In DNA form, the CDR3 reads TGCAGCGTTGATACCCGCGTCGGCTACACCTTC. The gene calls are TRBV29-1 and TRBJ1-2; D is undetermined. Germline V CDR1 and CDR2: SQVTM, ANQGSEA. The ends were cut back, 3 bases at V and 8 bases at J, with 10 bases in the middle. This CDR3 has 11 residues.

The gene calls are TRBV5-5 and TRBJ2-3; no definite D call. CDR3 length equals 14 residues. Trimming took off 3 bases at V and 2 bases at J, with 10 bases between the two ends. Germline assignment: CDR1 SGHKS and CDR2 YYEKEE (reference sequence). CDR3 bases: TGTGCCAGCAGCTGGGTCCCAGACACAGATACGCAGTATTTT. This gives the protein CASSWVPDTDTQYF.

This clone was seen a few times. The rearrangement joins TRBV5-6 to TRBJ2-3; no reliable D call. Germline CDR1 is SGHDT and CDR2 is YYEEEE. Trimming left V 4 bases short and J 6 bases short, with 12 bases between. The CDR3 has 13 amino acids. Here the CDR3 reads CASSNAPSDTQYF. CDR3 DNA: TGTGCCAGCAGCAACGCCCCCAGTGATACGCAGTATTTT.

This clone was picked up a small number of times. CDR3 protein: CSVARGQEGYEQYF. CDR3 bases: TGCAGCGTGGCCAGGGGACAGGAGGGGTACGAGCAGTACTTC. The V and J genes are TRBV29-1 and TRBJ2-7, with 8 bases aligning to TRBD1. The CDR3 covers 14 residues. V dropped 6 bases and J dropped 4; count of bases not matched to a gene: 11. Germline CDR1 is SQVTM and CDR2 is ANQGSEA.

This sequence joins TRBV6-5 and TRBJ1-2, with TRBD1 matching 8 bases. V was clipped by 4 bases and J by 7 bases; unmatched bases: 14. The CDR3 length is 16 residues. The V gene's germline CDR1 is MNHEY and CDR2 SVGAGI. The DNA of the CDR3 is TGTGCCAGCAGTTCGAGTCCAGGGGGCGGCTATTTTGGCTACACCTTC. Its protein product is CASSSSPGGGYFGYTF.

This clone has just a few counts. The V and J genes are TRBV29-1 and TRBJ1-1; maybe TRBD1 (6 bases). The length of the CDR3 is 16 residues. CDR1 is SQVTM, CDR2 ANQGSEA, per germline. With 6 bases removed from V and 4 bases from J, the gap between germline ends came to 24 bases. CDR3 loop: CSVQGSQLGEITEAFF. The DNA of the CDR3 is TGCAGCGTACAGGGTTCTCAACTCGGGGAGATCACTGAAGCTTTCTTT. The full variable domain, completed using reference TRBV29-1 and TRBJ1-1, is SAVISQKPSRDICQRGTSLTIQCQVDSQVTMMFWYRQQPGQSLTLIATANQGSEATYESGFVIDKFPISRPNLTFSTLTVSNMSPEDSSIYLCSVQGSQLGEITEAFFGQGTRLTVV.

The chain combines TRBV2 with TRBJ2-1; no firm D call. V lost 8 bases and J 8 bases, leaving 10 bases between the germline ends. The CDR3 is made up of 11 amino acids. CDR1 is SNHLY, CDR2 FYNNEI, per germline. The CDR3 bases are TGTGCCAGCGAGACTGGCGATGAGCAGTTCTTC. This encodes CASETGDEQFF.

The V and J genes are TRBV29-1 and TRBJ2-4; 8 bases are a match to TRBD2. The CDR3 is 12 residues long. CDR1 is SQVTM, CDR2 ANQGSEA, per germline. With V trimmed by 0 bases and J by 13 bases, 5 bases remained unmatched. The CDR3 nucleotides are TGCAGCGTTGAAGATAAGCCGGGAGGGCAGTACTTC. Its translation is CSVEDKPGGQYF.

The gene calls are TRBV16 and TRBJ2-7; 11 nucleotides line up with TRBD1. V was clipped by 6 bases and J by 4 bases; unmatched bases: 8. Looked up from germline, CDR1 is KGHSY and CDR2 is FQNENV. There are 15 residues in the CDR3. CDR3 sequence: CASSFGTGGSYEQYF. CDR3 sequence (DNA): TGTGCCAGCAGTTTTGGGACAGGGGGATCGTACGAGCAGTACTTC.

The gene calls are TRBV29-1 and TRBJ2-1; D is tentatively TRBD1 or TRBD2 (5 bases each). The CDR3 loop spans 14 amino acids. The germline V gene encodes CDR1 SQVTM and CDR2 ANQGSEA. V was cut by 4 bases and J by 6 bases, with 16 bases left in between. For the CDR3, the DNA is TGCAGCGTTGTACCCCGGTTGGGGGTCAATGAGCAGTTCTTC. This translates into CSVVPRLGVNEQFF.

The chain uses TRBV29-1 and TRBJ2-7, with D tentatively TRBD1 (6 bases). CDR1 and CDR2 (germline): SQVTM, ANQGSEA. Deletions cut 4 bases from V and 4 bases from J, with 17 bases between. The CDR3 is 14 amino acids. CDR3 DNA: TGCAGCGTTGCCCGCTTGGACAGCCCATACGAGCAGTACTTC. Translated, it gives CSVARLDSPYEQYF.

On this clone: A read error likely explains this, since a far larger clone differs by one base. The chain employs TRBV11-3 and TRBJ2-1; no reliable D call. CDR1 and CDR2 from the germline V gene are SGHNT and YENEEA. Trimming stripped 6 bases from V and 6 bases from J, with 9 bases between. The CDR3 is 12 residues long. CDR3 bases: TGTGCCAGCAGTCCCGTAAGCAATGAGCAGTTCTTC. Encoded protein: CASSPVSNEQFF.

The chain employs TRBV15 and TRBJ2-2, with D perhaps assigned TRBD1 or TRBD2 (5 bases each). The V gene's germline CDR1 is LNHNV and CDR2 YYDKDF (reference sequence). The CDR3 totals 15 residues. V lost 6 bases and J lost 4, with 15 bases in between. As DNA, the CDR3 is TGTGCCACCAGTCAATCCGGGACCCCCACCGGGGAGCTGTTTTTT. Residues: CATSQSGTPTGELFF.

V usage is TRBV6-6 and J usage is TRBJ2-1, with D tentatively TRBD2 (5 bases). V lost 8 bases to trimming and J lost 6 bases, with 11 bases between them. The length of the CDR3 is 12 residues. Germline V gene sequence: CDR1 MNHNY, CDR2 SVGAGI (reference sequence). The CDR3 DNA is TGTGCCAGCGGCCTAGCCGGCAATGAGCAGTTCTTC. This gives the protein CASGLAGNEQFF.

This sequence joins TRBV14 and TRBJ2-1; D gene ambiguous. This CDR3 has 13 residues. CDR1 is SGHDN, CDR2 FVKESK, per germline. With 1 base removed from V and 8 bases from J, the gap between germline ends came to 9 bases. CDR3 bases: TGTGCCAGCAGCCAAGTTCGCCGCGATGAGCAGTTCTTC. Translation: CASSQVRRDEQFF.

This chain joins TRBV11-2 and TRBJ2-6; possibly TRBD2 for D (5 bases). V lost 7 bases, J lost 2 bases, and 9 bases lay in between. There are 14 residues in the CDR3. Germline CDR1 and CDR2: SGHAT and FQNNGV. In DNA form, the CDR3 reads TGTGCCAGCATCGTGAGGGCTGGGGCCAACGTCCTGACTTTC. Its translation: CASIVRAGANVLTF.

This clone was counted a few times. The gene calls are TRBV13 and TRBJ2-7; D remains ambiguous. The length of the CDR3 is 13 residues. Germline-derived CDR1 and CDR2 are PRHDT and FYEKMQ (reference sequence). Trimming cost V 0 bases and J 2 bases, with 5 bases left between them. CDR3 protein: CASSLGLTYEQYF. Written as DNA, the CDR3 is TGTGCCAGCAGCTTAGGGCTAACCTACGAGCAGTACTTC.

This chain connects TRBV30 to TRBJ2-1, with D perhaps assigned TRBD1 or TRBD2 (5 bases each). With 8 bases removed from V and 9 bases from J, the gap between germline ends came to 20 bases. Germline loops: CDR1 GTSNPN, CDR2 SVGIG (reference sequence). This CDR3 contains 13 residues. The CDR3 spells CALWGSRGPEQFF. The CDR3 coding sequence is TGTGCCCTTTGGGGGAGCCGAGGACCTGAGCAGTTCTTC.